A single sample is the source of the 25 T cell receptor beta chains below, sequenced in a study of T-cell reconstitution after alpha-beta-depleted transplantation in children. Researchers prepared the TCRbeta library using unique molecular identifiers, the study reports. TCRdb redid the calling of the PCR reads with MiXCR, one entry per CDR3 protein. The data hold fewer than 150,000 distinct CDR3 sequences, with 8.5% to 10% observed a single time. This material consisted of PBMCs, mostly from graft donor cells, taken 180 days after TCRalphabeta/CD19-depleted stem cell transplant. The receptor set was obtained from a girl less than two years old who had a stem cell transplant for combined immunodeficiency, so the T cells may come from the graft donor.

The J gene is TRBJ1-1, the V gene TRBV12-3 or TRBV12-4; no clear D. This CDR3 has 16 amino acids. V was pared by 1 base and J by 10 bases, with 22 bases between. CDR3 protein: CASSLGRWVKVFGAFF. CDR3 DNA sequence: TGTGCCAGCAGTTTAGGGAGGTGGGTTAAGGTCTTCGGAGCTTTCTTT.

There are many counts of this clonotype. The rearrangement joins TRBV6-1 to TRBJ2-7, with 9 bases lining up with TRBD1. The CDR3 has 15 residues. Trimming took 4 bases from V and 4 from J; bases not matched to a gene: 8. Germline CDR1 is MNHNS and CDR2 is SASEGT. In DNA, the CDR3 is TGTGCCAGCAGTGCACAACAGGGGGCGCAGTACGAGCAGTACTTC. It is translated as CASSAQQGAQYEQYF.

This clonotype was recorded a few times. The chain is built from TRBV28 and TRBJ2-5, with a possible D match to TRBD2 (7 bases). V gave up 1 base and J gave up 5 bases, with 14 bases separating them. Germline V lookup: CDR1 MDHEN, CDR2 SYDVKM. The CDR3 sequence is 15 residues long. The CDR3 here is CASSLFGGRVETQYF. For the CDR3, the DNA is TGTGCCAGCAGTTTATTCGGGGGGCGCGTTGAGACCCAGTACTTC.

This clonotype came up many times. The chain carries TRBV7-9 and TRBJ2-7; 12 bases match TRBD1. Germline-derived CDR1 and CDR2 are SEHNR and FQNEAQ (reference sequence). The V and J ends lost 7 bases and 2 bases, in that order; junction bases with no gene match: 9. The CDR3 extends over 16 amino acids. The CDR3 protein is CASIMPGQGAAYEQYF. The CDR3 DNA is TGTGCCAGCATCATGCCGGGACAGGGGGCCGCCTACGAGCAGTACTTC. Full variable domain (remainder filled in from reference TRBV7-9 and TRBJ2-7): DTGVSQNPRHKITKRGQNVTFRCDPISEHNRLYWYRQTLGQGPEFLTYFQNEAQLEKSRLLSDRFSAERPKGSFSTLEIQRTEQGDSAMYLCASIMPGQGAAYEQYFGPGTRLTVT.

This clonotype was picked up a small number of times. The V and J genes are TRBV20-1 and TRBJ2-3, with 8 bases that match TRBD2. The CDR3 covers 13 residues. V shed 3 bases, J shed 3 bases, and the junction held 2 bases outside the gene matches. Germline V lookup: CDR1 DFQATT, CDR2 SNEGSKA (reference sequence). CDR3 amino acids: CSASGRGTDTQYF. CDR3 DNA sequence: TGCAGTGCTAGCGGGAGGGGGACAGATACGCAGTATTTT.

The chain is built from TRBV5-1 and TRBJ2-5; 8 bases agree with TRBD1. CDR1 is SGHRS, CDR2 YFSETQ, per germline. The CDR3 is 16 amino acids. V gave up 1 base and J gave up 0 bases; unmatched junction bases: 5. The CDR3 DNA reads TGCGCCAGCAGCTTGACAGGGGGGAAGTACCAAGAGACCCAGTACTTC. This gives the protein CASSLTGGKYQETQYF.

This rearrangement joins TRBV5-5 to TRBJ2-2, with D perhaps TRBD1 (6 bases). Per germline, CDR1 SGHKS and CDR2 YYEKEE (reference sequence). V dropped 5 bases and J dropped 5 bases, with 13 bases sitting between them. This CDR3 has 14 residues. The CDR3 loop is CASSSTGSTGELFF. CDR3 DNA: TGTGCCAGCAGTTCCACAGGGAGTACCGGGGAGCTGTTTTTT.

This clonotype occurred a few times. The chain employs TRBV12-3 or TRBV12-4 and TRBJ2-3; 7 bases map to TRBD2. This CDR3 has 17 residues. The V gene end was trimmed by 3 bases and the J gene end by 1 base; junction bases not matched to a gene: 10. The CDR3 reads CASSFIGASGGTDTQYF. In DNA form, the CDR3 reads TGTGCCAGCAGTTTTATCGGGGCTAGCGGCGGCACAGATACGCAGTATTTT.

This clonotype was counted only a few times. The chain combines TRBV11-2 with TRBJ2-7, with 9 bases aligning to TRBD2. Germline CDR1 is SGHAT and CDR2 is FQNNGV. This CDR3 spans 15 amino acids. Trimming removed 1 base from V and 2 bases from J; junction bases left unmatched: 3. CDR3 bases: TGTGCCAGCAGCTTAGTTAGCGGGAGCCCCTACGAGCAGTACTTC. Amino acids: CASSLVSGSPYEQYF.

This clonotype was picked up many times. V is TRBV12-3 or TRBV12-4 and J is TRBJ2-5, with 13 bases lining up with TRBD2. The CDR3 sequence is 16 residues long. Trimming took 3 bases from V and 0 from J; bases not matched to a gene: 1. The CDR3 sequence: CASSLGLAGNQETQYF. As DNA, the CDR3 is TGTGCCAGCAGTTTGGGACTAGCGGGGAACCAAGAGACCCAGTACTTC.

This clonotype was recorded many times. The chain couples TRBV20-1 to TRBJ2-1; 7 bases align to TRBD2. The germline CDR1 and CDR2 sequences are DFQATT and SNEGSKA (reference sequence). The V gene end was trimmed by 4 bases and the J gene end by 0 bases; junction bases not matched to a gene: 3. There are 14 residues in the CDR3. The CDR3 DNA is TGCAGTGCTAAGCGGGGATTCTCCTACAATGAGCAGTTCTTC. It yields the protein CSAKRGFSYNEQFF.

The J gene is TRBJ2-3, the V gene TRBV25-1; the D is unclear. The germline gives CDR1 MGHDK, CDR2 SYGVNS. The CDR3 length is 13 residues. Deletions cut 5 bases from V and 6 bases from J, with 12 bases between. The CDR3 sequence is CASSKTIGDTQYF. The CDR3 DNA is TGTGCCAGCAGTAAAACGATTGGGGATACGCAGTATTTT.

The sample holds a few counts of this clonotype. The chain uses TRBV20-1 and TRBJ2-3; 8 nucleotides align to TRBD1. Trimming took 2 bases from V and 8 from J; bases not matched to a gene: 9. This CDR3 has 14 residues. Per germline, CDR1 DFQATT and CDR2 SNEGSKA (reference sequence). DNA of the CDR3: TGCAGTGCTAGACAGCAGGGGGCACAGGGTACGCAGTATTTT. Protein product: CSARQQGAQGTQYF.

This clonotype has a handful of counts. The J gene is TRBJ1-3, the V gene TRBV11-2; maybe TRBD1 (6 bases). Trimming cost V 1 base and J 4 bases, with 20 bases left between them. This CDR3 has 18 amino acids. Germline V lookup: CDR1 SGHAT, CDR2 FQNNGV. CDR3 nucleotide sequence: TGTGCCAGCAGCTTAGGAGTAACAGGGTACGCGTACGGAAACACCATATATTTT. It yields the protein CASSLGVTGYAYGNTIYF.

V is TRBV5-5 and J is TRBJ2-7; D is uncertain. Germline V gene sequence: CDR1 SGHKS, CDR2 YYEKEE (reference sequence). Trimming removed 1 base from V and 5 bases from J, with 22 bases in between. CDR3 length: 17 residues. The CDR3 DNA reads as TGTGCCAGCAGCTTGCTTGCGTCCAGCGTCCTCAGACACGAGCAGTACTTC. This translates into CASSLLASSVLRHEQYF.

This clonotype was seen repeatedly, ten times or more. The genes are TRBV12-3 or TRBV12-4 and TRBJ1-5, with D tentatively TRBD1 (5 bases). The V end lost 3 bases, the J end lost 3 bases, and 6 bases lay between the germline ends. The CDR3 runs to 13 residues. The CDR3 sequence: CASSLGDNQPQHF. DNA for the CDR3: TGTGCCAGCAGTTTGGGGGACAATCAGCCCCAGCATTTT.

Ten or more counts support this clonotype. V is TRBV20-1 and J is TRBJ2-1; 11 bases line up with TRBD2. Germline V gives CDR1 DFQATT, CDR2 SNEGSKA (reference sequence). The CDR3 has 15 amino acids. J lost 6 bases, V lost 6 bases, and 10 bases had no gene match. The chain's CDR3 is CSAETGTSGSNEQFF. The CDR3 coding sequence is TGCAGTGCCGAAACCGGGACTAGCGGTTCCAATGAGCAGTTCTTC.

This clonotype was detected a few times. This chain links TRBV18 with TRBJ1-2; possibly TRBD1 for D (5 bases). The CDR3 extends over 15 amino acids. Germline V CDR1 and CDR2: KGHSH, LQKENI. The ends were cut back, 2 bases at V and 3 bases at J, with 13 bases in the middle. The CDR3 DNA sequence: TGTGCCAGCTCACCATCCCGGGACGGATACTATGGCTACACCTTC. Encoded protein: CASSPSRDGYYGYTF.

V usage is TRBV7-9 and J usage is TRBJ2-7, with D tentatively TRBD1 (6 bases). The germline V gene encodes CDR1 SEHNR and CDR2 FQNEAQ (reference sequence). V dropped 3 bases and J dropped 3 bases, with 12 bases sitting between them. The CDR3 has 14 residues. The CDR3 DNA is TGTGCCAGCAGCTTGGGGGCAATAGTCTACGAGCAGTACTTC. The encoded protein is CASSLGAIVYEQYF.

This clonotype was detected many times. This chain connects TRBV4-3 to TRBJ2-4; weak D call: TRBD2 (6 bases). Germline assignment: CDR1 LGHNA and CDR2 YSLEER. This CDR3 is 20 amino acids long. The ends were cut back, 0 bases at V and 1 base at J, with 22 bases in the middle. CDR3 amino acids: CASSQDPPWAGMGAKNIQYF. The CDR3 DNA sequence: TGCGCCAGCAGCCAAGATCCCCCTTGGGCGGGGATGGGGGCCAAAAACATTCAGTACTTC.

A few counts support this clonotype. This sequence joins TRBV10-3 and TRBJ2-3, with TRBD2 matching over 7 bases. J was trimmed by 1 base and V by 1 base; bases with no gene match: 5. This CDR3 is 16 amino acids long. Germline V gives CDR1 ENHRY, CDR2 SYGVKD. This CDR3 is CAISEWTSEGTDTQYF. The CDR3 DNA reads TGTGCCATCAGTGAGTGGACTAGTGAAGGCACAGATACGCAGTATTTT.

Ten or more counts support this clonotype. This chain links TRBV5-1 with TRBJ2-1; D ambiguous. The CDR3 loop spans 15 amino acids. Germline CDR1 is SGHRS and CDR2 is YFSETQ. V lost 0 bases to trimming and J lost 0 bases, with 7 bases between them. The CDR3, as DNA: TGCGCCAGCAGCTTGGGCTGGGGCTCCTACAATGAGCAGTTCTTC. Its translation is CASSLGWGSYNEQFF.

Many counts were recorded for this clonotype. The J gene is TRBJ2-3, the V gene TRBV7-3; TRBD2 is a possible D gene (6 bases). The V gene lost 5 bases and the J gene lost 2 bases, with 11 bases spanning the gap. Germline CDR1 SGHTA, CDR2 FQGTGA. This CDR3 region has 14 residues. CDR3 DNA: TGTGCCAGCAGCAAGCGGGCCACCACAGATACGCAGTATTTT. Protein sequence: CASSKRATTDTQYF.

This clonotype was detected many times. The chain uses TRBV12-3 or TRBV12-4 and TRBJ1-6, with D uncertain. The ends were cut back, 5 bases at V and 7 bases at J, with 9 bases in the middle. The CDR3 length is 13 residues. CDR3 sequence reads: CASSATINSPLHF. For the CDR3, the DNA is TGTGCCAGCAGTGCCACTATAAATTCACCCCTCCACTTT.

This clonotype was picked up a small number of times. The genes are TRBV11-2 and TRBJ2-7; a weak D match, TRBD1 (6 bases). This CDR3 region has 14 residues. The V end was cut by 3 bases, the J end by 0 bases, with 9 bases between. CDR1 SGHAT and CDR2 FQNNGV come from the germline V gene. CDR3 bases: TGTGCCAGCAGCTTCCGGACAGTCTCCTACGAGCAGTACTTC. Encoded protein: CASSFRTVSYEQYF.